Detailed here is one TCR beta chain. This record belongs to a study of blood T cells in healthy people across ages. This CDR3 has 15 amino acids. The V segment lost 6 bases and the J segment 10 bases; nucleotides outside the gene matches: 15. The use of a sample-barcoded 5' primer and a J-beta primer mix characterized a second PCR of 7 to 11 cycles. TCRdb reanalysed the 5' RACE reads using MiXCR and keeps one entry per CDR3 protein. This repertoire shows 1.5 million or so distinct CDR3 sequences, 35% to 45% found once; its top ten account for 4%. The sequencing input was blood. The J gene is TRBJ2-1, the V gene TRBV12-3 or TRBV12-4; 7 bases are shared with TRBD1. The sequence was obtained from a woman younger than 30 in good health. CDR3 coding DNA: TGTGCCAGCAGCTCTAAGGGGGCCCCGGCCTCCGAGCAGTTCTTC. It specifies CASSSKGAPASEQFF.